The 24 T cell receptor beta chains below were found in one sample sequenced in a study of T-cell reconstitution after alpha-beta-depleted transplantation in children. It was with unique molecular identifiers that the TCRbeta library was prepared. TCRdb analysed the PCR reads with MiXCR anew, one entry per CDR3 protein. The sample lists 300,000 or so distinct CDR3 sequences; 9.9% were seen once. Source: PBMCs from the stem cell graft donor, taken from the stem cell graft. The source of these receptors is a human donor who donated a stem cell graft to a child with SCID.

In its sample, this clonotype was seen a few times. The gene calls are TRBV29-1 and TRBJ2-1, with a weak D call TRBD1 (6 bases). Germline CDR1 SQVTM, CDR2 ANQGSEA. The CDR3 has 11 residues. Between the trimmed V and J ends, which lost 7 bases and 6 bases, there was a span of 10 bases. CDR3 in amino acids: CSATGSNEQFF. CDR3 nucleotides: TGCAGCGCAACAGGGTCCAATGAGCAGTTCTTC.

The gene calls are TRBV6-5 and TRBJ2-2; 9 bases line up with TRBD1. With V trimmed by 2 bases and J by 1 base, 5 bases remained unmatched. The CDR3 spans 17 residues. The germline V gene has CDR1 MNHEY and CDR2 SVGAGI. CDR3 DNA sequence: TGTGCCAGCAGTTACCCCCGACAGGGGGTGAACACCGGGGAGCTGTTTTTT. Protein product: CASSYPRQGVNTGELFF.

The J gene is TRBJ1-2, the V gene TRBV20-1; the D gene is possibly TRBD1 (5 bases). The V end lost 0 bases, the J end lost 3 bases, and 11 bases lay between the germline ends. The CDR3 consists of 14 residues. CDR1 is DFQATT and CDR2 is SNEGSKA in the germline V gene (reference sequence). CDR3 coding DNA: TGCAGTGCTAGAGATTTGTTAGGGGACTATGGCTACACCTTC. Its translation: CSARDLLGDYGYTF.

This clonotype was counted at least ten times. V usage is TRBV6-5 and J usage is TRBJ1-1, with D unclear. The CDR3 covers 12 residues. The germline gives CDR1 MNHEY, CDR2 SVGAGI. V shed 7 bases and J shed 11 bases, with 17 bases lying between them. The CDR3 DNA sequence: TGTGCCAGCATCTCGAGCTGGTCGGGTGCTTTCTTT. Its protein product is CASISSWSGAFF.

Only a few counts were recorded for this clonotype. The chain joins TRBV7-9 to TRBJ1-4; weak D call: TRBD1 (6 bases). The length of the CDR3 is 13 residues. Trimming took 3 bases from V and 8 from J, leaving 10 bases between them. The germline V gene encodes CDR1 SEHNR and CDR2 FQNEAQ (reference sequence). The CDR3, as DNA: TGTGCCAGCAGCTTGCCGGGGGCGGAAAAACTGTTTTTT. It is translated as CASSLPGAEKLFF. Using reference TRBV7-9 and TRBJ1-4 for the parts outside the CDR3, the full variable domain is DTGVSQNPRHKITKRGQNVTFRCDPISEHNRLYWYRQTLGQGPEFLTYFQNEAQLEKSRLLSDRFSAERPKGSFSTLEIQRTEQGDSAMYLCASSLPGAEKLFFGSGTQLSVL.

Points on this clonotype: A read error may account for a junction end that differs from germline. The rearrangement links TRBV20-1 to TRBJ2-1; D is unresolved. The CDR3 is 16 amino acids. Per the germline V gene, CDR1 is DFQATT and CDR2 is SNEGSKA (reference sequence). Written as DNA, the CDR3 is TGCTGTGCTACCACCGGAGCTTACACCCCTTCCAATGAGCAGTTCTTC. Residues: CCATTGAYTPSNEQFF.

Many counts were recorded for this clonotype. J is TRBJ2-7 and V is TRBV7-9; TRBD1 matches at 9 bases. Germline CDR1 is SEHNR and CDR2 is FQNEAQ (reference sequence). The CDR3 covers 15 residues. Trimming removed 6 bases from V and 0 bases from J; junction bases left unmatched: 6. CDR3: CASSLGTGSSYEQYF. The CDR3 region has the DNA TGTGCCAGCAGTCTCGGGACAGGGAGCTCCTACGAGCAGTACTTC. Variable domain in full (rest from reference TRBV7-9 and TRBJ2-7): DTGVSQNPRHKITKRGQNVTFRCDPISEHNRLYWYRQTLGQGPEFLTYFQNEAQLEKSRLLSDRFSAERPKGSFSTLEIQRTEQGDSAMYLCASSLGTGSSYEQYFGPGTRLTVT.

This clonotype was counted between two and nine times. This chain uses TRBV6-2 or TRBV6-3 with TRBJ2-7, with 11 bases that match TRBD1. The CDR3 runs to 14 residues. V shed 5 bases and J 2 bases; nucleotides not matched to a gene: 2. The germline V gene has CDR1 MNHEY and CDR2 SVGEGT. In DNA, the CDR3 is TGTGCCAGCAGTACGGGACAGGGGGCCTACGAGCAGTACTTC. Translating gives CASSTGQGAYEQYF.

CDR3 amino acids: CSVLSGTTGELFF. For the CDR3, the DNA is TGCAGCGTTTTATCAGGGACCACCGGGGAGCTGTTTTTT. The chain carries TRBV29-1 and TRBJ2-2; perhaps D is TRBD1 or TRBD2 (5 bases each). The CDR3 is made up of 13 amino acids. Germline CDR1 and CDR2: SQVTM and ANQGSEA. The V gene lost 5 bases and the J gene lost 4 bases, with 11 bases spanning the gap.

This clonotype was detected many times. The junction differs from germline at one of its ends, possibly a read error. As DNA, the CDR3 is TGTGCCAGCGGTTTCGTTGAGACCGGCTACGAGCAGTACTTC. Encoded protein: CASGFVETGYEQYF. The V and J genes are TRBV12-3 or TRBV12-4 and TRBJ2-7; D unclear. CDR3 length: 14 amino acids.

This clonotype was counted many times. V gene TRBV9 combines with J gene TRBJ1-1; the D gene is possibly TRBD1 (6 bases). The germline gives CDR1 SGDLS, CDR2 YYNGEE. Trimming cost V 3 bases and J 0 bases, with 9 bases left between them. CDR3 length equals 14 residues. This CDR3 reads CASSGGPMNTEAFF. For the CDR3, the DNA is TGTGCCAGCAGCGGGGGGCCTATGAACACTGAAGCTTTCTTT.

The chain has TRBV4-1 and TRBJ2-3; 11 bases align to TRBD1. The CDR3 is made up of 17 amino acids. After removal of 3 bases from V and 5 bases from J, the junction contained 10 bases not matched to a gene. Germline-derived CDR1 and CDR2 are MGHRA and YSYEKL. CDR3 nucleotides: TGCGCCAGCAGCCACCTAACCGGGACAGGGGGTGGAGATACGCAGTATTTT. This translates into CASSHLTGTGGGDTQYF.

The chain is built from TRBV3-1 and TRBJ2-1; D perhaps matches TRBD1 (6 bases). Germline values: CDR1 LGHDT, CDR2 YNNKEL (reference sequence). V shed 5 bases and J shed 3 bases, with 20 bases lying between them. This CDR3 contains 17 residues. The CDR3 bases are TGTGCCAGCAGCACCTACGAACCGAGCAGGGGCTACAATGAGCAGTTCTTC. It encodes CASSTYEPSRGYNEQFF.

This sequence joins TRBV9 and TRBJ2-1; 8 bases are shared with TRBD2. The length of the CDR3 is 17 residues. Looked up from germline, CDR1 is SGDLS and CDR2 is YYNGEE. The junction had 16 bases not matched to a gene; V was cut back by 3 bases and J by 8 bases. The CDR3 sequence: CASSAPTFGGGSHEQFF. The CDR3 nucleotides are TGTGCCAGCAGCGCCCCGACTTTTGGCGGGGGGTCACATGAGCAGTTCTTC.

This clonotype was observed at least ten times. The chain couples TRBV29-1 to TRBJ1-1, with 7 bases identical to TRBD1. Losses at the gene ends were 2 bases for V and 4 bases for J; bases not matched to a gene: 4. Germline values: CDR1 SQVTM, CDR2 ANQGSEA. This CDR3 is built from 13 residues. Written as DNA, the CDR3 is TGCAGCGTTGAAATAGGGGGCGGCACTGAAGCTTTCTTT. It is translated as CSVEIGGGTEAFF.

This clonotype was counted ten times or more. The CDR3 DNA is TGTGCCAGCAGCTTGTCAGCTAACTATGGCTACACCTTC. This translates into CASSLSANYGYTF. This chain connects TRBV5-5 to TRBJ1-2; D unresolved. Germline CDR1 reads SGHKS; CDR2 reads YYEKEE (reference sequence). This CDR3 has 13 residues. The germline V and J ends were trimmed by 1 base and 0 bases, with 4 bases remaining between them.

This rearrangement joins TRBV6-2 or TRBV6-3 to TRBJ2-5; D may match TRBD1 or TRBD2 (9 bases each). This CDR3 has 17 residues. Germline V gene sequence: CDR1 MNHEY, CDR2 SVGEGT. The V gene lost 6 bases and the J gene lost 3 bases, with 23 bases spanning the gap. The CDR3 nucleotides are TGTGCCAGCAGACAGGGGGCCGGGCGGGGGGGGAAAGAGACCCAGTACTTC. It translates to CASRQGAGRGGKETQYF.

V usage is TRBV5-1 and J usage is TRBJ1-1; unclear D gene. CDR3 length: 15 residues. Germline V lookup: CDR1 SGHRS, CDR2 YFSETQ. Trimming removed 0 bases at V and 4 bases at J, with 13 bases between. CDR3 region: CASSLVENGVTEAFF. Here the CDR3 DNA reads TGCGCCAGCAGCTTGGTGGAAAACGGGGTCACTGAAGCTTTCTTT. Variable domain in full (rest from reference TRBV5-1 and TRBJ1-1): KAGVTQTPRYLIKTRGQQVTLSCSPISGHRSVSWYQQTPGQGLQFLFEYFSETQRNKGNFPGRFSGRQFSNSRSEMNVSTLELGDSALYLCASSLVENGVTEAFFGQGTRLTVV.

This clonotype was counted ten times or more. This rearrangement joins TRBV25-1 to TRBJ2-6; D may be TRBD2 (5 bases). This CDR3 is built from 14 residues. Germline CDR1 reads MGHDK; CDR2 reads SYGVNS. The V and J ends lost 4 bases and 2 bases respectively, with 6 bases between them. CDR3 coding DNA: TGTGCCAGCAGTGCCGGGGCTGGGGCCAACGTCCTGACTTTC. Translating it yields CASSAGAGANVLTF.

This clonotype was picked up a small number of times. V and J are TRBV5-5 and TRBJ1-5; D uncertain. V was cut by 3 bases and J by 3 bases, with 10 bases left in between. Germline V gene lookup returns CDR1 SGHKS and CDR2 YYEKEE (reference sequence). The CDR3 loop spans 14 amino acids. CDR3 in DNA: TGTGCCAGCAGCTCCGTTGTCGTCAATCAGCCCCAGCATTTT. Translated, it gives CASSSVVVNQPQHF.

This clonotype was counted a few times. The rearrangement uses TRBV20-1 and TRBJ2-7; 14 bases are a match to TRBD2. V lost 6 bases, J lost 3 bases, and 4 bases stayed unmatched. Germline V gene data show CDR1 as DFQATT and CDR2 as SNEGSKA (reference sequence). The CDR3 totals 14 residues. CDR3 sequence: CSAPGLAGDYEQYF. DNA of the CDR3: TGCAGTGCCCCGGGACTAGCGGGGGACTACGAGCAGTACTTC.

This clonotype has a handful of counts. The CDR3 loop is CASSYSTKGSGELFF. Here the CDR3 DNA reads TGTGCCAGCAGTTACTCGACCAAAGGGAGCGGGGAGCTGTTTTTT. The chain links TRBV6-5 to TRBJ2-2; D might be TRBD2 (5 bases). This CDR3 has 15 residues. CDR1 is MNHEY and CDR2 is SVGAGI in the germline V gene. Trimming left V 0 bases short and J 7 bases short, with 12 bases between.

The rearrangement joins TRBV2 to TRBJ2-3; TRBD2 is a possible D gene (6 bases). The V end lost 3 bases, the J end lost 8 bases, and 9 bases lay between the germline ends. Germline loops: CDR1 SNHLY, CDR2 FYNNEI. CDR3 length: 12 amino acids. The CDR3 here is CASSEEGLTQYF. CDR3 in DNA: TGTGCCAGCAGTGAGGAGGGGCTTACGCAGTATTTT.

This clonotype was counted at least ten times. The chain uses TRBV6-5 and TRBJ2-1; TRBD2 agrees at 11 bases. V dropped 2 bases and J dropped 9; count of bases not matched to a gene: 9. Germline CDR1 MNHEY, CDR2 SVGAGI. The CDR3 consists of 16 residues. CDR3 sequence (DNA): TGTGCCAGCAGTTACGCTAGCGGGGGGTGGGTAGGTGAGCAGTTCTTC. Residues: CASSYASGGWVGEQFF.